These T cell receptor beta chains were read from a single sample in a study of cytomegalovirus exposure and HLA in healthy donors. This table comes from immunoSEQ multiplex PCR, and its TCRdb copy is limited to in-frame clones, with some not included. The sample contains about 170,000 clones, roughly 82% of which appear only once. Sequencing input: PBMCs. The receptors derive from a girl under 18 in good health and CMV-seropositive. Each CDR3 is given with its conserved first and last residue. Each record gives: clone size, V gene, J gene, D gene, CDR3 DNA, CDR3 protein. A D gene is named only where the DNA matches it firmly. Expanded clones are given a class, and other clones once, few, many or no size at all.

clone size: once
V gene: TRBV11-2
J gene: TRBJ2-7
D gene: .
CDR3 DNA: TGTGCCAGCAGACCCTCTGCGGGGTGGGAGCAGTACTTC
CDR3 protein: CASRPSAGWEQYF

clone size: .
V gene: TRBV15
J gene: TRBJ1-3
D gene: TRBD1
CDR3 DNA: TGTGCCACCAGCTTGACACTTCGACAGGGTGCTGGAAACACCATATATTTT
CDR3 protein: CATSLTLRQGAGNTIYF

clone size: .
V gene: TRBV7-6
J gene: TRBJ2-3
D gene: TRBD2
CDR3 DNA: TGTGCCAGCAGCTCACTAGCGGGAGGACGGACAGATACGCAGTATTTT
CDR3 protein: CASSSLAGGRTDTQYF

clone size: .
V gene: TRBV5-1
J gene: TRBJ2-1
D gene: TRBD2
CDR3 DNA: TGCGCCAGCAGCTTGGTAGCGGGAGTCAATGAGCAGTTCTTC
CDR3 protein: CASSLVAGVNEQFF

clone size: few
V gene: TRBV10-1
J gene: TRBJ2-7
D gene: .
CDR3 DNA: TGCGCCAGCTCGGACTCCCCTGAGTACGAGCAGTACTTC
CDR3 protein: CASSDSPEYEQYF

clone size: .
V gene: TRBV28
J gene: TRBJ2-7
D gene: TRBD1
CDR3 DNA: TGTGCCAGCAGTTCCGACAGGGTCCCTCCTGAGCAGTACTTC
CDR3 protein: CASSSDRVPPEQYF

clone size: .
V gene: TRBV20-1
J gene: TRBJ2-3
D gene: .
CDR3 DNA: TGCAGTGCGTCCCGGACAGATACGCAGTATTTT
CDR3 protein: CSASRTDTQYF

clone size: .
V gene: TRBV7-2
J gene: TRBJ1-1
D gene: .
CDR3 DNA: TGTGCCAGCAGCCCGGGGGATCCGAACACTGAAGCTTTCTTT
CDR3 protein: CASSPGDPNTEAFF

clone size: .
V gene: TRBV5-6
J gene: TRBJ2-7
D gene: TRBD1
CDR3 DNA: TGTGCCAGCAGCCCGGTCGACAGGGGGCTCTACGAGCAGTACTTC
CDR3 protein: CASSPVDRGLYEQYF

clone size: .
V gene: TRBV10-3
J gene: TRBJ1-2
D gene: .
CDR3 DNA: TGTGCCAGCAGTCAGGGAAGGGCTTCGGGTTATGGCTACACCTTC
CDR3 protein: CASSQGRASGYGYTF

clone size: .
V gene: TRBV2
J gene: TRBJ2-7
D gene: TRBD2
CDR3 DNA: TGTGCCAGCAGTTTAAGCGGGAGCATCAACGAGCAGTACTTC
CDR3 protein: CASSLSGSINEQYF

clone size: .
V gene: TRBV4-3
J gene: TRBJ1-1
D gene: .
CDR3 DNA: TGCGCCAGCAGCCAAGACCCGCCCGGGGGTGAAGCTTTCTTT
CDR3 protein: CASSQDPPGGEAFF

clone size: .
V gene: TRBV5-6
J gene: TRBJ1-2
D gene: .
CDR3 DNA: TGTGCCAGCAGCTTGCGTGGTAGGCAGGGCTATGGCTACACCTTC
CDR3 protein: CASSLRGRQGYGYTF

clone size: .
V gene: TRBV18
J gene: TRBJ2-7
D gene: TRBD2
CDR3 DNA: TGTGCCAGCTCACCCCCAGGCGGGGGTCACCGTTCCTACGAGCAGTACTTC
CDR3 protein: CASSPPGGGHRSYEQYF

clone size: .
V gene: TRBV28
J gene: TRBJ1-2
D gene: .
CDR3 DNA: TGTGCCAGCAGCCGCGCCAGGGTAAACGGCTACACCTTC
CDR3 protein: CASSRARVNGYTF

clone size: .
V gene: TRBV6-5
J gene: TRBJ2-7
D gene: .
CDR3 DNA: TGTGCCAGCAGTTTCGGCGGCGCCTACGAGCAGTACTTC
CDR3 protein: CASSFGGAYEQYF

clone size: once
V gene: TRBV2
J gene: TRBJ2-6
D gene: .
CDR3 DNA: TGTGCCAGCACCTGGTGGGGCATTGGGGCCTCTGGGGCCAACGTCCTGACTTTC
CDR3 protein: CASTWWGIGASGANVLTF

clone size: .
V gene: TRBV30
J gene: TRBJ2-1
D gene: TRBD2
CDR3 DNA: TGTGCCTGGAGTGTACACGTAGCGGGGGTGTACAATGAGCAGTTCTTC
CDR3 protein: CAWSVHVAGVYNEQFF

clone size: .
V gene: TRBV21-1
J gene: TRBJ2-5
D gene: .
CDR3 DNA: TGTGCCAGCAGCAAAGAAGTGACGTCTAGCGGGTACCAAGAGACCCAGTACTTC
CDR3 protein: CASSKEVTSSGYQETQYF

clone size: .
V gene: TRBV6-5
J gene: TRBJ2-7
D gene: TRBD1
CDR3 DNA: TGTGCCAGCAGCTCCGGGACAGGGGTGAACGAGCAGTACTTC
CDR3 protein: CASSSGTGVNEQYF

clone size: .
V gene: TRBV5-4
J gene: TRBJ2-3
D gene: TRBD2
CDR3 DNA: TGTGCCAGCAGCCGGGGGGGGACTAGCGGGAACCTATGGGGCACAGATACGCAGTATTTT
CDR3 protein: CASSRGGTSGNLWGTDTQYF

clone size: .
V gene: TRBV19
J gene: TRBJ1-1
D gene: .
CDR3 DNA: TGTGCCAGTAGTGAGACATCTGAAGCTTTCTTT
CDR3 protein: CASSETSEAFF

clone size: .
V gene: TRBV5-4
J gene: TRBJ1-1
D gene: TRBD1
CDR3 DNA: TGTGCCAGCCGTTCGTTCTACCCGGGACAGCTGAACACTGAAGCTTTCTTT
CDR3 protein: CASRSFYPGQLNTEAFF

clone size: few
V gene: TRBV5-1
J gene: TRBJ2-7
D gene: TRBD2
CDR3 DNA: TGCGCCAGCAGCTTGTCTAGCGGGCGAACCTACGAGCAGTACTTC
CDR3 protein: CASSLSSGRTYEQYF

clone size: once
V gene: TRBV28
J gene: TRBJ2-7
D gene: .
CDR3 DNA: TGTGCCAGCAGTTTAGTGGCAGGGAAGTTCTACGAGCAGTACTTC
CDR3 protein: CASSLVAGKFYEQYF

clone size: once
V gene: TRBV7-2
J gene: TRBJ2-7
D gene: TRBD2
CDR3 DNA: TGTGCCAGCAGCTTAGAGTCGTCACTAGCGGGAGAGCAGTACTTC
CDR3 protein: CASSLESSLAGEQYF

clone size: .
V gene: TRBV15
J gene: TRBJ2-1
D gene: .
CDR3 DNA: TGTGCCACCAGCAGAGATTACCCAGGTACTTACAATGAGCAGTTCTTC
CDR3 protein: CATSRDYPGTYNEQFF

clone size: .
V gene: TRBV7-7
J gene: TRBJ2-2
D gene: TRBD2
CDR3 DNA: TGTGCTAGCAGCTCGTTTAGCGGGTTGAACACCGGGGAGCTGTTTTTT
CDR3 protein: CASSSFSGLNTGELFF

clone size: .
V gene: TRBV28
J gene: TRBJ1-1
D gene: TRBD1
CDR3 DNA: TGTGCCAGCAGCGCCCCGGGACAGAGAATATATTGGGTTCTGAACACTGAAGCTTTCTTT
CDR3 protein: CASSAPGQRIYWVLNTEAFF

clone size: .
V gene: TRBV29-1
J gene: TRBJ1-3
D gene: .
CDR3 DNA: TGCAGCGTTGAAGCCGGGACAAAAGGAAACACCATATATTTT
CDR3 protein: CSVEAGTKGNTIYF

clone size: .
V gene: TRBV9
J gene: TRBJ2-1
D gene: TRBD2
CDR3 DNA: TGTGCCAGCAGCGTAGGACTAGCGGGGGGGCCGCTTTCCAATGAGCAGTTCTTC
CDR3 protein: CASSVGLAGGPLSNEQFF

clone size: .
V gene: TRBV21-1
J gene: TRBJ2-1
D gene: .
CDR3 DNA: TGTGCCAGCAGCAACACAAGGTTACAGGGCCGTTTCCCCCGTAACAATGAGCAGTTCTTC
CDR3 protein: CASSNTRLQGRFPRNNEQFF

clone size: .
V gene: TRBV19
J gene: TRBJ1-1
D gene: .
CDR3 DNA: TGTGCCAGTACGACAGCCATGAACACTGAAGCTTTCTTT
CDR3 protein: CASTTAMNTEAFF

clone size: .
V gene: TRBV19
J gene: TRBJ1-5
D gene: .
CDR3 DNA: TGTGCCAGTAGTAAGGAGGGCGGCAATCAGCCCCAGCATTTT
CDR3 protein: CASSKEGGNQPQHF

clone size: .
V gene: TRBV19
J gene: TRBJ1-1
D gene: .
CDR3 DNA: TGTGCCAGTAGTGGGCAGGGGTTGAACACTGAAGCTTTCTTT
CDR3 protein: CASSGQGLNTEAFF

clone size: .
V gene: TRBV7-8
J gene: TRBJ2-7
D gene: .
CDR3 DNA: TGTGCCAGCAGCCTTGGGGCCCTACCCAGCTACGAGCAGTACTTC
CDR3 protein: CASSLGALPSYEQYF

clone size: few
V gene: TRBV18
J gene: TRBJ2-5
D gene: TRBD1
CDR3 DNA: TGTGCCAGCCGCTCCCGGACAGGGGAAGAGACCCAGTACTTC
CDR3 protein: CASRSRTGEETQYF

clone size: .
V gene: TRBV5-4
J gene: TRBJ1-6
D gene: TRBD1
CDR3 DNA: TGTGCCAGCAGCTTGGTGACAGGGAGCTCCTATAATTCACCCCTCCACTTT
CDR3 protein: CASSLVTGSSYNSPLHF

clone size: .
V gene: TRBV5-1
J gene: TRBJ2-7
D gene: TRBD2
CDR3 DNA: TGCGCCAGCAGCTTGTTTAGCGGGGAAAACGAGCAGTACTTC
CDR3 protein: CASSLFSGENEQYF

clone size: few
V gene: TRBV6-1
J gene: TRBJ2-1
D gene: TRBD2
CDR3 DNA: TGTGCCAGCGGGGGAGGGCTAGCGGTATACAATGAGCAGTTCTTC
CDR3 protein: CASGGGLAVYNEQFF

clone size: .
V gene: TRBV10-3
J gene: TRBJ2-1
D gene: TRBD1
CDR3 DNA: TGTGCCACGACAGACAGGGGAGACAATGAGCAGTTCTTC
CDR3 protein: CATTDRGDNEQFF

clone size: .
V gene: TRBV28
J gene: TRBJ2-7
D gene: .
CDR3 DNA: TGTGCCAGCAGTTTCTTCGCTGACAGGCGTCGGCCCTACGAGCAGTACTTC
CDR3 protein: CASSFFADRRRPYEQYF

clone size: .
V gene: TRBV9
J gene: TRBJ2-7
D gene: TRBD1
CDR3 DNA: TGTGCCAGCAGCGCCTCCGGGACAGGGATCCACGAGCAGTACTTC
CDR3 protein: CASSASGTGIHEQYF

clone size: .
V gene: TRBV7-8
J gene: TRBJ2-2
D gene: TRBD1
CDR3 DNA: TGTGCCAGCAGCTTAGGCAAAAGGGACAGGGTGGCCGGGGAGCTGTTTTTT
CDR3 protein: CASSLGKRDRVAGELFF

clone size: .
V gene: TRBV25-1
J gene: TRBJ2-2
D gene: .
CDR3 DNA: TGTGCCAGCAGTGGGCCTAGCCGGGCCGGGGAGCTGTTTTTT
CDR3 protein: CASSGPSRAGELFF

clone size: .
V gene: TRBV6-1
J gene: TRBJ2-7
D gene: TRBD2
CDR3 DNA: TGTGCCAGCAGTGAAACGGGGAGGGCCCCCTACGAGCAGTACTTC
CDR3 protein: CASSETGRAPYEQYF

clone size: .
V gene: TRBV7-2
J gene: TRBJ2-3
D gene: TRBD2
CDR3 DNA: TGTGCCAGCAGCCTGGGACTAGCGGTCACAGATACGCAGTATTTT
CDR3 protein: CASSLGLAVTDTQYF

clone size: .
V gene: TRBV5-1
J gene: TRBJ2-2
D gene: TRBD1
CDR3 DNA: TGCGCCAGCAGCTTGATCACAGGGGATAGTGTAAGGTTTTTT
CDR3 protein: CASSLITGDSVRFF

clone size: .
V gene: TRBV2
J gene: TRBJ2-7
D gene: .
CDR3 DNA: TGTGCCAGCAGGAGGGGCCTCGGGACACGCTACGAGCAGTACTTC
CDR3 protein: CASRRGLGTRYEQYF